One sample yielded the 14 T cell receptor beta chains listed below, sequenced in a study of OX40 agonist ivuxolimab in advanced cancers. TCRdb's copy holds only in-frame clones and misses some; the assay was immunoSEQ multiplex PCR. The sample records around 60,000 clones, 75% to 85% being singletons. The starting material was CD4+ or CD8+ T cells sorted from blood, obtained in a trial of the OX40 agonist ivuxolimab. These receptors all come from an adult with an advanced solid tumor such as melanoma, head and neck, liver or kidney cancer.

The V gene is TRBV6-5, the J gene TRBJ1-3; the match to TRBD1 covers 8 bases. Germline V CDR1 and CDR2: MNHEY, SVGAGI. This CDR3 has 16 amino acids. With 4 bases clipped from V and 4 bases from J, the junction kept 9 bases outside the gene matches. CDR3: CASSLNRGTAGNTIYF. The CDR3 nucleotides read TGTGCCAGCAGTTTAAACAGGGGGACGGCAGGAAACACCATATATTTT.

This chain connects TRBV7-2 to TRBJ2-4; maybe TRBD1 (6 bases). The germline gives CDR1 SGHTA, CDR2 FQGNSA. The CDR3 spans 14 residues. The V end lost 8 bases, the J end lost 6 bases, and 17 bases lay between the germline ends. Here the CDR3 DNA reads TGTGCCAGCGCGCAGGGGATTTATGGAAACATTCAGTACTTC. It is translated as CASAQGIYGNIQYF.

CDR3 in DNA: TGTGCCAGCACTAGGGTAGCGGGGCCCTACGAGCAGTACTTC. It is translated as CASTRVAGPYEQYF. The chain uses TRBV6-1 and TRBJ2-7, with TRBD2 matching 8 bases. The CDR3 consists of 14 residues. V was pared by 7 bases and J by 2 bases, with 7 bases of the junction left unmatched. In germline, CDR1 is MNHNS, CDR2 SASEGT.

The rearrangement links TRBV7-9 to TRBJ2-2; 9 bases map to TRBD1. Germline assignment: CDR1 SEHNR and CDR2 FQNEAQ (reference sequence). Trimming took 4 bases from V and 6 from J; bases not matched to a gene: 6. The CDR3 runs 15 residues. CDR3 sequence reads: CASSSGTGWAGELFF. In DNA, the CDR3 is TGTGCCAGCAGCTCCGGGACAGGGTGGGCCGGGGAGCTGTTTTTT.

V usage is TRBV28 and J usage is TRBJ2-5, with D uncertain. From germline, CDR1 is MDHEN and CDR2 SYDVKM. Trimming cost V 5 bases and J 6 bases, with 10 bases left between them. CDR3 size: 12 residues. CDR3 nucleotide sequence: TGTGCCAGCAGTAGGTGGGTTCAGACCCAGTACTTC. Translating gives CASSRWVQTQYF. The complete variable domain, with remaining parts taken from reference TRBV28 and TRBJ2-5, reads DVKVTQSSRYLVKRTGEKVFLECVQDMDHENMFWYRQDPGLGLRLIYFSYDVKMKEKGDIPEGYSVSREKKERFSLILESASTNQTSMYLCASSRWVQTQYFGPGTRLLVL.

This chain uses TRBV9 with TRBJ1-1; 10 bases match TRBD1. Germline assignment: CDR1 SGDLS and CDR2 YYNGEE. The V and J ends lost 4 bases and 2 bases, in that order; junction bases with no gene match: 8. This CDR3 is built from 16 residues. The CDR3 loop reads CASSPRGTGVNTEAFF. The CDR3 nucleotides are TGTGCCAGCAGCCCTCGGGGGACAGGGGTAAACACTGAAGCTTTCTTT. Drawing the rest from reference TRBV9 and TRBJ1-1, the complete variable domain is DSGVTQTPKHLITATGQRVTLRCSPRSGDLSVYWYQQSLDQGLQFLIQYYNGEERAKGNILERFSAQQFPDLHSELNLSSLELGDSALYFCASSPRGTGVNTEAFFGQGTRLTVV.

The chain is built from TRBV5-1 and TRBJ1-1, with D perhaps matching TRBD1 (5 bases). Trimming pared 4 bases from V and 0 bases from J, leaving 10 bases between. Germline CDR1 reads SGHRS; CDR2 reads YFSETQ. This CDR3 is 14 amino acids long. In nucleotides, the CDR3 is TGCGCCAGCAGCACGGGACGGCTGAACACTGAAGCTTTCTTT. Residues: CASSTGRLNTEAFF. The variable domain in full, with the rest retrieved from reference TRBV5-1 and TRBJ1-1, is KAGVTQTPRYLIKTRGQQVTLSCSPISGHRSVSWYQQTPGQGLQFLFEYFSETQRNKGNFPGRFSGRQFSNSRSEMNVSTLELGDSALYLCASSTGRLNTEAFFGQGTRLTVV.

This rearrangement joins TRBV2 to TRBJ2-7, with D possibly matching TRBD1 (5 bases). The V gene's germline CDR1 is SNHLY and CDR2 FYNNEI. CDR3 length: 12 amino acids. Trimming removed 4 bases from V and 4 bases from J, with 8 bases in between. The CDR3: CASSAGSYEQYF. CDR3 DNA sequence: TGTGCCAGCAGTGCAGGGTCATACGAGCAGTACTTC.

This clone was picked up a small number of times. The chain joins TRBV18 to TRBJ1-1; no clear D gene. There are 15 residues in the CDR3. CDR1 and CDR2 (germline): KGHSH, LQKENI. V was clipped by 0 bases and J by 0 bases, with 8 bases between them. CDR3 in amino acids: CASSPPTRVNTEAFF. DNA of the CDR3: TGTGCCAGCTCACCACCGACACGGGTGAACACTGAAGCTTTCTTT.

This chain links TRBV28 with TRBJ1-2; D unclear. CDR1 is MDHEN and CDR2 is SYDVKM in the germline V gene. The CDR3 spans 14 residues. The V end was cut by 1 base, the J end by 4 bases, with 10 bases between. CDR3 DNA: TGTGCCAGCAGTTTATCGGCAAAGGGCTATGGCTACACCTTC. Translated: CASSLSAKGYGYTF.

The chain recombines TRBV7-8 with TRBJ1-3; D gene unclear. Germline CDR1 reads SGHVS; CDR2 reads FQNEAQ. The V end lost 0 bases, the J end lost 3 bases, and 6 bases lay between the germline ends. The CDR3 has 14 amino acids. The CDR3 spells CASSLASVGNTIYF. The CDR3 region has the DNA TGTGCCAGCAGCTTAGCGTCAGTTGGAAACACCATATATTTT.

CDR3 DNA sequence: TGTGCCAGCAGAAGGACTAGCGGGGCTGATACGCAGTATTTT. Encoded protein: CASRRTSGADTQYF. The chain employs TRBV7-3 and TRBJ2-3; TRBD2 matches at 12 bases. CDR1 and CDR2 from the germline V gene are SGHTA and FQGTGA. Losses at the gene ends were 6 bases for V and 6 bases for J; bases not matched to a gene: 4. The CDR3 extends over 14 amino acids.

This chain uses TRBV5-8 with TRBJ2-7, with D unresolved. This CDR3 is 15 amino acids long. Per germline, CDR1 SGHTS and CDR2 YDEGEE. The V end was cut by 1 base, the J end by 3 bases, with 14 bases between. CDR3 DNA sequence: TGTGCCAGCAGCTTGACGGCAGGAAAGCACTACGAGCAGTACTTC. Amino acids: CASSLTAGKHYEQYF.

The gene calls are TRBV7-3 and TRBJ2-2; 14 bases are shared with TRBD2. CDR1 is SGHTA, CDR2 FQGTGA, per germline. The CDR3 covers 16 residues. Trimming cost V 4 bases and J 5 bases; bases outside gene matches: 3. CDR3 coding DNA: TGTGCCAGCAGCTCGGGACTAGCGGGGGTTACCGGGGAGCTGTTTTTT. Residues: CASSSGLAGVTGELFF.